Below are 15 T cell receptor beta chains sequenced from a single sample in a study of post-analysis software for immune sequencing data. These receptors have no known antigen. Prepared libraries of TCR beta cDNA carried unique molecular identifiers. From the PCR reads, TCRdb called clonotypes with MiXCR, one entry per CDR3 protein. The sample holds 450,000 or so distinct CDR3 sequences, around 40% seen once. Study-level results: Five TRBV segments were significantly more frequent in patients than in controls. TRBV5-6, TRBV5-1 and TRBV20-1 were among these segments.

The sample was blood. The receptors originated from a girl aged 5-17 years with multiple sclerosis.

The genes are TRBV20-1 and TRBJ2-1, with 9 bases identical to TRBD2. The J segment lost 11 bases and the V segment lost 5 bases, leaving 4 bases of the junction unmatched. The CDR3 consists of 11 residues. Germline V CDR1 and CDR2: DFQATT, SNEGSKA (reference sequence). Here the CDR3 reads CSALAGLKQFF. The CDR3 region has the DNA TGCAGTGCTCTAGCGGGACTAAAGCAGTTCTTC.

Points on this clonotype: A junction end diverges from the germline sequence, so it may reflect a read error. The chain combines TRBV19 with TRBJ2-7; a weak D match, TRBD2 (5 bases). In germline, CDR1 is LNHDA, CDR2 SQIVND (reference sequence). This CDR3 is 13 amino acids long. CDR3 residues: CASSTGGSCEQYF. CDR3 nucleotide sequence: TGTGCCAGTAGTACCGGAGGATCCTGCGAGCAGTACTTC.

V is TRBV5-1 and J is TRBJ2-6; possible D gene TRBD2, 6 bases. From germline, CDR1 is SGHRS and CDR2 YFSETQ. This CDR3 has 17 amino acids. V was trimmed by 2 bases and J by 0 bases, leaving 12 bases between them. This CDR3 is CASSFGGTSSGANVLTF. CDR3 sequence (DNA): TGCGCCAGCAGCTTCGGGGGAACCAGCTCTGGGGCCAACGTCCTGACTTTC. Based on the CDR3 plus reference TRBV5-1 and TRBJ2-6, the full variable domain is KAGVTQTPRYLIKTRGQQVTLSCSPISGHRSVSWYQQTPGQGLQFLFEYFSETQRNKGNFPGRFSGRQFSNSRSEMNVSTLELGDSALYLCASSFGGTSSGANVLTFGAGSRLTVL.

The J gene is TRBJ2-3, the V gene TRBV3-1, with 8 bases that match TRBD1. Germline values: CDR1 LGHDT, CDR2 YNNKEL (reference sequence). With 4 bases clipped from V and 4 bases from J, the junction kept 10 bases outside the gene matches. This CDR3 region has 16 residues. This CDR3 is CASSRSSGGYADTQYF. The CDR3 bases are TGTGCCAGCAGCCGTAGCTCAGGGGGCTACGCAGATACGCAGTATTTT.

The chain combines TRBV28 with TRBJ2-3; 8 bases align to TRBD2. The CDR3 consists of 16 residues. V lost 2 bases and J lost 2; bases outside the gene matches: 6. CDR1 is MDHEN and CDR2 is SYDVKM in the germline V gene. This CDR3 reads CASSLAGLAVTDTQYF. CDR3 coding DNA: TGTGCCAGCAGTTTAGCCGGACTAGCAGTCACAGATACGCAGTATTTT.

This clonotype has a handful of counts. The rearrangement joins TRBV25-1 to TRBJ2-7; 11 bases are a match to TRBD1. This CDR3 has 14 amino acids. Germline lookup yields CDR1 MGHDK and CDR2 SYGVNS. V dropped 2 bases and J dropped 3; count of bases not matched to a gene: 0. In nucleotides, the CDR3 is TGTGCCAGCAGTGAAGGGACAGGGGGCTACGAGCAGTACTTC. Amino acid sequence: CASSEGTGGYEQYF.

This sequence joins TRBV27 and TRBJ2-3, with 9 bases fitting TRBD1. CDR1 is MNHEY and CDR2 is SMNVEV in the germline V gene (reference sequence). After removal of 8 bases from V and 4 bases from J, the junction contained 16 bases not matched to a gene. The CDR3 is 17 amino acids. CDR3 residues: CASGYPTGTGSADTQYF. The CDR3 region has the DNA TGTGCCAGCGGGTATCCCACCGGGACAGGGAGTGCAGATACGCAGTATTTT.

The CDR3 DNA is TGTGCCAGCAGCTTTGATTTTAGCCGAAACAATGAGCAGTTCTTC. Translation: CASSFDFSRNNEQFF. J is TRBJ2-1 and V is TRBV7-8; D is unresolved. Trimming stripped 3 bases from V and 5 bases from J, with 14 bases between. This CDR3 is 15 amino acids long. Germline V gene sequence: CDR1 SGHVS, CDR2 FQNEAQ. The whole variable domain, filled in from reference TRBV7-8 and TRBJ2-1, reads GAGVSQSPRYKVAKRGQDVALRCDPISGHVSLFWYQQALGQGPEFLTYFQNEAQLDKSGLPSDRFFAERPEGSVSTLKIQRTQQEDSAVYLCASSFDFSRNNEQFFGPGTRLTVL.

In its sample, this clonotype was seen a few times. This chain joins TRBV12-3 or TRBV12-4 and TRBJ1-6, with D maybe TRBD1 (5 bases). The length of the CDR3 is 13 residues. The V end lost 5 bases, the J end lost 9 bases, and 11 bases lay between the germline ends. CDR3 sequence reads: CASSPLGGSPLHF. For the CDR3, the DNA is TGTGCCAGCAGTCCCCTCGGGGGTTCACCCCTCCACTTT.

V usage is TRBV12-3 or TRBV12-4 and J usage is TRBJ1-6, with D perhaps matching TRBD1 (5 bases). CDR3 length equals 16 residues. Trimming cost V 11 bases and J 7 bases, with 24 bases left between them. The CDR3 region is CAGTIAGPPGNSPLHF. Written as DNA, the CDR3 is TGTGCCGGCACTATAGCCGGACCCCCAGGGAATTCACCCCTCCACTTT.

The CDR3: CASSLEIKQETQYF. The DNA of the CDR3 is TGTGCCAGCAGCTTAGAGATCAAGCAAGAGACCCAGTACTTC. V and J are TRBV7-9 and TRBJ2-5; D is ambiguous. This CDR3 is built from 14 residues. Trimming removed 1 base at V and 2 bases at J, with 8 bases between. From germline, CDR1 is SEHNR and CDR2 FQNEAQ (reference sequence).

The chain has TRBV15 and TRBJ2-7, with 8 positions matching TRBD1. Trimming removed 0 bases from V and 0 bases from J; junction bases left unmatched: 10. Germline V gene lookup returns CDR1 LNHNV and CDR2 YYDKDF (reference sequence). The CDR3 has 18 residues. The CDR3, as DNA: TGTGCCACCAGCAGAGATGCCTGTGGGACAGGCAGCTCCTACGAGCAGTACTTC. Its protein product is CATSRDACGTGSSYEQYF.

The chain combines TRBV2 with TRBJ1-5, with D possibly TRBD1 on 5 matching bases. The CDR3 spans 13 residues. The germline CDR1 and CDR2 sequences are SNHLY and FYNNEI. V gave up 2 bases and J gave up 8 bases, with 10 bases separating them. The CDR3 DNA reads as TGTGCCAGCAGTGAAAGACAGCGAGAGCCCCAGCATTTT. This sequence encodes CASSERQREPQHF. The complete variable domain, with remaining parts taken from reference TRBV2 and TRBJ1-5, reads EPEVTQTPSHQVTQMGQEVILRCVPISNHLYFYWYRQILGQKVEFLVSFYNNEISEKSEIFDDQFSVERPDGSNFTLKIRSTKLEDSAMYFCASSERQREPQHFGDGTRLSIL.

V is TRBV10-3 and J is TRBJ2-7; D not resolved. Germline V gene data show CDR1 as ENHRY and CDR2 as SYGVKD. This CDR3 has 13 residues. Trimming took 10 bases from V and 2 from J, leaving 15 bases between them. The CDR3 region has the DNA TGTGCCACCACGGTACAGAGCACCTACGAGCAGTACTTC. As protein: CATTVQSTYEQYF.

The V gene is TRBV15, the J gene TRBJ2-5, with 9 bases aligning to TRBD2. The CDR3 is made up of 16 amino acids. With V trimmed by 5 bases and J by 5 bases, 12 bases remained unmatched. The V gene's germline CDR1 is LNHNV and CDR2 YYDKDF (reference sequence). As DNA, the CDR3 is TGTGCCACCAGCGGTATAGCGGGAGAACTGCGGGAGACCCAGTACTTC. The encoded protein is CATSGIAGELRETQYF.